The 17 T cell receptor beta chains below all came from one sample that was sequenced in a study of cytomegalovirus exposure and HLA in healthy donors. Some clones are missing from TCRdb's copy, which holds only in-frame ones; the method was immunoSEQ multiplex PCR. This sample has roughly 90,000 clones, with 85% found just once. The sequenced sample was PBMCs. These TCRs come from a man aged 18 to 29 in good health and CMV-seropositive.

J is TRBJ2-3 and V is TRBV30, with 11 bases that match TRBD2. Germline V gene sequence: CDR1 GTSNPN, CDR2 SVGIG (reference sequence). Germline trimming cut 0 bases from V and 3 bases from J; bases unmatched to any gene: 8. The CDR3 loop spans 17 amino acids. CDR3 protein: CAWSVGSGRAITDTQYF. As DNA, the CDR3 is TGTGCCTGGAGTGTAGGTAGCGGGAGGGCCATAACAGATACGCAGTATTTT.

The J gene is TRBJ2-1, the V gene TRBV2; unclear D gene. Deletions cut 2 bases from V and 7 bases from J, with 15 bases between. Germline CDR1 is SNHLY and CDR2 is FYNNEI. This CDR3 has 15 amino acids. The CDR3 DNA sequence: TGTGCCAGCAGTGAATTTGTGCCGGTGGAGAATGAGCAGTTCTTC. It specifies CASSEFVPVENEQFF.

The chain couples TRBV2 to TRBJ2-7; the match to TRBD2 covers 8 bases. The CDR3 consists of 16 residues. CDR1 and CDR2 from the germline V gene are SNHLY and FYNNEI. V was clipped by 2 bases and J by 2 bases; unmatched bases: 8. CDR3 in amino acids: CASSESASGSAYEQYF. Written as DNA, the CDR3 is TGTGCCAGCAGTGAATCGGCTAGCGGGTCGGCCTACGAGCAGTACTTC. Full variable domain (outside the CDR3, taken from reference TRBV2 and TRBJ2-7): EPEVTQTPSHQVTQMGQEVILRCVPISNHLYFYWYRQILGQKVEFLVSFYNNEISEKSEIFDDQFSVERPDGSNFTLKIRSTKLEDSAMYFCASSESASGSAYEQYFGPGTRLTVT.

Here the CDR3 reads CASSPRDRGPYEQYF. The CDR3 DNA reads TGTGCCAGCAGTCCCCGGGACAGGGGACCCTACGAGCAGTACTTC. The chain links TRBV28 to TRBJ2-7; 10 nucleotides match TRBD1. The germline V gene has CDR1 MDHEN and CDR2 SYDVKM. The trim removed 5 bases at V and 2 bases at J, leaving 6 bases unmatched. The CDR3 covers 15 residues.

The V call is TRBV30, the J call TRBJ1-1, with D tentatively TRBD1 (5 bases). The CDR3 has 14 residues. Germline CDR1 reads GTSNPN; CDR2 reads SVGIG (reference sequence). V was cut by 2 bases and J by 1 base, with 11 bases left in between. The CDR3: CAWSPGLSNTEAFF. CDR3 DNA sequence: TGTGCCTGGAGTCCGGGACTTTCGAACACTGAAGCTTTCTTT.

The chain couples TRBV28 to TRBJ2-3, with 8 bases that match TRBD2. CDR1 MDHEN and CDR2 SYDVKM come from the germline V gene. Trimming cost V 5 bases and J 1 base; bases outside gene matches: 11. CDR3 size: 17 residues. The CDR3 coding sequence is TGTGCCAGCAGTAAGGCGGGAGGACATACTGGCACAGATACGCAGTATTTT. Protein product: CASSKAGGHTGTDTQYF.

About this clone itself: The identical CDR3 is also encoded by other nucleotide sequences in the sample. The chain recombines TRBV9 with TRBJ1-5; D perhaps matches TRBD1 (5 bases). The CDR3 extends over 15 amino acids. Trimming took 0 bases from V and 3 from J, leaving 10 bases between them. Germline V gene lookup returns CDR1 SGDLS and CDR2 YYNGEE. CDR3 in amino acids: CASSVGGGTNQPQHF. For the CDR3, the DNA is TGTGCCAGCAGCGTAGGAGGAGGGACCAATCAGCCCCAGCATTTT. Combining the CDR3 with reference TRBV9 and TRBJ1-5 gives the whole variable domain DSGVTQTPKHLITATGQRVTLRCSPRSGDLSVYWYQQSLDQGLQFLIQYYNGEERAKGNILERFSAQQFPDLHSELNLSSLELGDSALYFCASSVGGGTNQPQHFGDGTRLSIL.

The gene calls are TRBV4-2 and TRBJ2-1, with 11 bases identical to TRBD1. Per germline, CDR1 LGHNA and CDR2 YNFKEQ. This CDR3 region has 16 residues. Trimming took 3 bases from V and 4 from J; bases not matched to a gene: 5. The CDR3 bases are TGTGCCAGCAGCCACCGTGGGACAGGGGGTTACAATGAGCAGTTCTTC. Translating it yields CASSHRGTGGYNEQFF.

The CDR3 loop is CAIRAFDRPNYEQYF. CDR3 nucleotide sequence: TGTGCCATCAGAGCATTTGACAGGCCGAACTACGAGCAGTACTTC. The rearrangement joins TRBV10-3 to TRBJ2-7; D possibly corresponds to TRBD1 (6 bases). V was trimmed by 6 bases and J by 3 bases, leaving 18 bases between them. The germline gives CDR1 ENHRY, CDR2 SYGVKD. The CDR3 runs 15 residues.

In this sample, this clone turned up once. The rearrangement joins TRBV6-5 to TRBJ1-4, with TRBD1 matching over 8 bases. The germline V gene encodes CDR1 MNHEY and CDR2 SVGAGI. There are 14 residues in the CDR3. The trim removed 4 bases at V and 8 bases at J, leaving 6 bases unmatched. The CDR3 DNA sequence: TGTGCCAGCAGTTTAGGACAGGGTGACGAAAAACTGTTTTTT. This encodes CASSLGQGDEKLFF.

V gene TRBV7-2 combines with J gene TRBJ2-5; 7 nucleotides agree with TRBD2. V gave up 5 bases and J gave up 4 bases; unmatched junction bases: 4. The CDR3 extends over 13 amino acids. Germline CDR1 SGHTA, CDR2 FQGNSA. CDR3 sequence (DNA): TGTGCCAGCAGCCGGGGGGTTGCAGAGACCCAGTACTTC. It is translated as CASSRGVAETQYF.

The genes are TRBV7-7 and TRBJ2-2; D is perhaps TRBD2 (7 bases). The CDR3 spans 14 residues. With 3 bases removed from V and 7 bases from J, the gap between germline ends came to 12 bases. Germline CDR1 and CDR2: SSHAT and FNYEAQ (reference sequence). The CDR3 is CASSFSGGYGELFF. The CDR3 bases are TGTGCCAGCAGCTTCTCGGGGGGCTACGGGGAGCTGTTTTTT.

The CDR3 protein is CASSDSGGAGELFF. The CDR3 DNA is TGTGCCAGCAGTGACTCCGGAGGGGCCGGGGAGCTGTTTTTT. The V call is TRBV6-4, the J call TRBJ2-2; TRBD2 is a possible D gene (6 bases). The CDR3 runs 14 residues. Trimming cost V 0 bases and J 6 bases, with 8 bases left between them. Germline V lookup: CDR1 MRHNA, CDR2 SNTAGT.

The rearrangement uses TRBV11-2 and TRBJ1-4, with TRBD1 matching over 10 bases. The CDR3 consists of 14 residues. Germline lookup yields CDR1 SGHAT and CDR2 FQNNGV. After removal of 5 bases from V and 6 bases from J, the junction contained 3 bases not matched to a gene. This CDR3 reads CASSPGQGYEKLFF. Here the CDR3 DNA reads TGTGCCAGCAGCCCGGGACAGGGGTATGAAAAACTGTTTTTT.

The chain combines TRBV7-3 with TRBJ2-3; D gene unclear. V lost 5 bases and J lost 7, with 16 bases in between. Germline V gene sequence: CDR1 SGHTA, CDR2 FQGTGA. The CDR3 has 14 amino acids. The CDR3 region is CASSQSGATNTQYF. CDR3 nucleotides: TGTGCCAGCAGCCAAAGTGGTGCTACTAATACGCAGTATTTT.

This chain joins TRBV19 and TRBJ1-2; 9 bases line up with TRBD1. Germline V CDR1 and CDR2: LNHDA, SQIVND (reference sequence). Trimming at V came to 6 bases and at J to 9 bases, leaving 8 bases not matched to a gene. The CDR3 is 13 amino acids. The CDR3 loop is CASSGQGNDRYTF. CDR3 bases: TGTGCCAGTAGCGGACAGGGGAACGATCGCTACACCTTC. Based on the CDR3 plus reference TRBV19 and TRBJ1-2, the full variable domain is DGGITQSPKYLFRKEGQNVTLSCEQNLNHDAMYWYRQDPGQGLRLIYYSQIVNDFQKGDIAEGYSVSREKKESFPLTVTSAQKNPTAFYLCASSGQGNDRYTFGSGTRLTVV.

This chain links TRBV6-4 with TRBJ2-3; possibly TRBD2 for D (5 bases). Germline CDR1 and CDR2: MRHNA and SNTAGT. V was shortened by 4 bases and J by 6 bases, with 14 bases between the two germline ends. This CDR3 has 14 amino acids. For the CDR3, the DNA is TGTGCCAGCAGTGGCCGCCACGGGGTGGATACGCAGTATTTT. This translates into CASSGRHGVDTQYF.